One T cell receptor (beta chain) is described in this entry. Original processing methods: From reference gene primer amplification, estimates of nucleated cell counts were derived. Profiling relied on immunoSEQ multiplex PCR, and the TCRdb table lists in-frame clones only, not all of them. D and trimming come from the DNA, and the V and J calls and clone size come from that table. In the table there are tens of thousands of clones, around nine tenths of which are singletons. The source of the sample is a study of blood T cell repertoires in COVID-19. The V end was cut by 0 bases, the J end by 2 bases, with 9 bases between. The CDR3 runs 15 residues. In germline, CDR1 is SGDLS, CDR2 YYNGEE.

This clonotype was sampled from a man aged 50 to 59 with active COVID-19. The sample taken for sequencing was peripheral blood. The J gene is TRBJ2-1, the V gene TRBV9; no clear D gene. The CDR3 region is CASSVDGGTYNEQFF. CDR3 in DNA: TGTGCCAGCAGCGTAGATGGCGGAACCTACAATGAGCAGTTCTTC.